Below are 13 T cell receptor beta chains sequenced from a single sample in a study of blood T cell repertoires in COVID-19. Sequencing used immunoSEQ multiplex PCR; TCRdb keeps in-frame clones, though not all of them. This sample has over 60,000 clones; about 80% occur once, and the top ten carry roughly 13%. Sequenced material: peripheral blood. The receptors shown here come from a woman aged 80 or over with acute or convalescent COVID-19.

This sequence joins TRBV6-5 and TRBJ1-5, with 7 bases aligning to TRBD1. Germline CDR1 reads MNHEY; CDR2 reads SVGAGI. There are 13 residues in the CDR3. Unmatched junction bases numbered 5, after V lost 5 bases and J lost 7 bases. This chain's CDR3 is CASSRQGIQPQHF. The CDR3 DNA follows: TGTGCCAGCAGTAGACAGGGAATCCAGCCCCAGCATTTT.

This clone was detected only a few times. The chain couples TRBV25-1 to TRBJ1-6; D call uncertain. The length of the CDR3 is 16 residues. CDR1 and CDR2 from the germline V gene are MGHDK and SYGVNS. V was pared by 4 bases and J by 7 bases, with 17 bases between. The CDR3 is CASSVSTSHINSPLHF. CDR3 DNA sequence: TGTGCCAGCAGTGTCTCGACATCCCATATCAATTCACCCCTCCACTTT.

V gene TRBV6-5 combines with J gene TRBJ2-1, with D possibly being TRBD1 (5 bases). Trimming removed 2 bases at V and 6 bases at J, with 14 bases between. Germline CDR1 MNHEY, CDR2 SVGAGI. The CDR3 runs to 15 residues. The CDR3 nucleotides are TGTGCCAGCAGTTACGAAGGGGTCTACCCCAATGAGCAGTTCTTC. As protein: CASSYEGVYPNEQFF.

In its sample, this clone was seen a few times. V is TRBV30 and J is TRBJ1-2; D is unresolved. V lost 0 bases and J 6 bases, leaving 8 bases between the germline ends. CDR1 is GTSNPN and CDR2 is SVGIG in the germline V gene (reference sequence). The CDR3 has 12 amino acids. The CDR3 coding sequence is TGTGCCTGGAGTGTAAGAGGGCATGGCTACACCTTC. Translating gives CAWSVRGHGYTF.

The chain is built from TRBV5-3 and TRBJ2-5; D is possibly TRBD2 (6 bases). TRBV5-3 counts as an open reading frame of uncertain function. This CDR3 has 13 amino acids. Trimming stripped 4 bases from V and 4 bases from J, with 11 bases between. The CDR3 is CARSAGCAETQYF. CDR3 nucleotide sequence: TGTGCCAGAAGCGCGGGGTGCGCAGAGACCCAGTACTTC.

This clone was seen a handful of times. The rearrangement joins TRBV5-5 to TRBJ1-5; tentatively, D is TRBD1 (5 bases). Germline lookup yields CDR1 SGHKS and CDR2 YYEKEE (reference sequence). The CDR3 spans 15 residues. With 4 bases removed from V and 2 bases from J, the gap between germline ends came to 13 bases. The DNA for the CDR3 is TGTGCCAGCAGCCAGGTCGGGGGACGCAATCAGCCCCAGCATTTT. Translating gives CASSQVGGRNQPQHF.

In its sample, this clone was seen a few times. The chain recombines TRBV27 with TRBJ2-3; D remains unclear. V shed 0 bases and J shed 1 base, with 5 bases lying between them. The CDR3 has 14 amino acids. The germline gives CDR1 MNHEY, CDR2 SMNVEV (reference sequence). Here the CDR3 reads CASSLSAGTDTQYF. The CDR3 nucleotides are TGTGCCAGCAGTTTATCGGCAGGCACAGATACGCAGTATTTT.

The chain has TRBV3-1 (or the pseudogene TRBV3-2) and TRBJ1-5; TRBD1 might be the D (5 bases). The CDR3 totals 14 residues. In germline, CDR1 is LGHDT, CDR2 YNNKEL (reference sequence). V lost 4 bases and J lost 6, with 13 bases in between. The CDR3 reads CASSRSGNSQPQHF. DNA for the CDR3: TGTGCCAGCAGCCGATCAGGGAATAGTCAGCCCCAGCATTTT.

This rearrangement joins TRBV6-1 to TRBJ1-6; TRBD1 aligns across 7 bases. Looked up from germline, CDR1 is MNHNS and CDR2 is SASEGT. CDR3 size: 14 residues. With 5 bases clipped from V and 6 bases from J, the junction kept 4 bases outside the gene matches. The CDR3 DNA sequence: TGTGCCAGCAGTCCGGACAGGAGTAATTCACCCCTCCACTTT. Amino acid sequence: CASSPDRSNSPLHF.

The genes are TRBV28 and TRBJ2-1, with 10 bases that match TRBD2. The germline V gene has CDR1 MDHEN and CDR2 SYDVKM. This CDR3 contains 16 residues. Losses at the gene ends were 0 bases for V and 2 bases for J; bases not matched to a gene: 1. The CDR3, as DNA: TGTGCCAGCAGTTTATGGGGGACTAGCGCCTACAATGAGCAGTTCTTC. Translated, it gives CASSLWGTSAYNEQFF.

As concerns this clone: This may stem from a read error, because a much larger clone lies one nucleotide away. The V gene is TRBV5-4, the J gene TRBJ2-3; 7 bases line up with TRBD2. J gave up 1 base and V 1 base, and 0 bases lay outside the gene matches. Per the germline V gene, CDR1 is SGHNT and CDR2 is YYREEE (reference sequence). The CDR3 consists of 14 residues. The CDR3 is CASSLTSGTDTQYF. The CDR3 nucleotides are TGTGCCAGCAGCTTGACTAGCGGCACAGATACGCAGTATTTT.

The CDR3 spells CASSLREAFTDTQYF. The DNA of the CDR3 is TGTGCCAGCAGCCTCCGGGAGGCCTTCACAGATACGCAGTATTTT. The chain employs TRBV21-1 and TRBJ2-3; the table's D call of TRBD2 was not tested on the DNA. TRBV21-1 has pseudogene status. This CDR3 spans 15 amino acids.

In this sample, this clone turned up once. This rearrangement joins TRBV18 to TRBJ2-3, with 7 bases aligning to TRBD2. This CDR3 has 15 residues. The trim removed 4 bases at V and 6 bases at J, leaving 10 bases unmatched. The germline gives CDR1 KGHSH, CDR2 LQKENI. In nucleotides, the CDR3 is TGTGCCAGCTCACTGTTCTCGGGGGGTTTGGATACGCAGTATTTT. It translates to CASSLFSGGLDTQYF.